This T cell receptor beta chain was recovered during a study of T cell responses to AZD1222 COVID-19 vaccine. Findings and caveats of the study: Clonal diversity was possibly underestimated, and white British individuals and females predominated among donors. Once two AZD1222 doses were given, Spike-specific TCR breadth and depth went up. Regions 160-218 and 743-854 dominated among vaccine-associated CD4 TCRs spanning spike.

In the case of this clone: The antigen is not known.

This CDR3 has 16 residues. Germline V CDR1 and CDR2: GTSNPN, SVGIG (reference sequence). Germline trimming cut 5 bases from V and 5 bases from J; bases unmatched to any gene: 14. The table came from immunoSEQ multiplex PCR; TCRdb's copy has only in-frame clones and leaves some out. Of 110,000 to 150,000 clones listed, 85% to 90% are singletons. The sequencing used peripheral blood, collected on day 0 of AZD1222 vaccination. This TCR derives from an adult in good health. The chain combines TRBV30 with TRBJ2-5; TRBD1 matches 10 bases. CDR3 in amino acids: CAWGPLGTGAGETQYF. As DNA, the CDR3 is TGTGCCTGGGGACCACTGGGGACAGGGGCCGGCGAGACCCAGTACTTC.